This TCR beta chain was recorded in a study of T cell responses to AZD1222 COVID-19 vaccine. Some clones are missing from TCRdb's copy, which holds only in-frame ones; the method was immunoSEQ multiplex PCR. The data contain about 140,000 clones, around 91% of them singletons. Study-level findings and limits: As reported, nearly half of all spike-specific TCRs target variant regions that are unmutated. The number of AZD1222 recipients seropositive at baseline was only six. Dominant CD4 TCR responses targeted spike regions 160-218 and 743-854.

A word on this clone: Its target is not known. One end of the junction is discordant with germline, which a read error may explain.

CDR1 and CDR2 (germline): MRHNA, SNTAGT. The CDR3 consists of 13 residues. Sequencing used peripheral blood, obtained on day 0 of AZD1222 vaccination. The TCR was taken from an adult in good health. This rearrangement joins TRBV6-4 to TRBJ1-1; D call uncertain. Here the CDR3 reads CADGGLLNTEAFF. The CDR3 region has the DNA TGCGCGGACGGCGGATTATTGAACACTGAAGCTTTCTTT.